The next 10 T cell receptor beta chains were all read from a single sample in a study of regulatory T cells in long-lasting Graves disease. To make TCR beta libraries, researchers used iRepertoire HTBI primers and Arm-PCR of CDR3 regions. MiXCR, applied by TCRdb to the multiplex PCR reads, yields one record per CDR3 protein. Among around 450,000 distinct CDR3 sequences listed, about 15% were seen once. Specified time point: newly diagnosed GD, antithyroid drugs for less than 3 months. The TCR library was made from RNA extracted from PBMCs. Separately, the same data were catalogued under a study of T cells in Graves' hyperthyroidism and ophthalmopathy.

The specimen was peripheral blood mononuclear cells (PBMCs), collected at new diagnosis, from a patient treated with antithyroid drugs. The receptors derive from a woman aged 40 to 55 with Graves disease.

The V gene is TRBV11-1, the J gene TRBJ2-1; D not certain. Germline-derived CDR1 and CDR2 are SGHAT and FQDESV (reference sequence). Trimming shortened V by 5 bases and J by 3 bases, and 14 bases separated the two germline ends. The CDR3 runs to 15 residues. CDR3: CASSPIRVNYNEQFF. CDR3 DNA sequence: TGTGCCAGCAGCCCCATTCGAGTGAACTACAATGAGCAGTTCTTC. Full variable domain (rest looked up from reference TRBV11-1 and TRBJ2-1): EAEVAQSPRYKITEKSQAVAFWCDPISGHATLYWYRQILGQGPELLVQFQDESVVDDSQLPKDRFSAERLKGVDSTLKIQPAELGDSAMYLCASSPIRVNYNEQFFGPGTRLTVL.

This clonotype came up many times. The chain recombines TRBV5-1 with TRBJ2-3; 9 bases map to TRBD2. Germline loops: CDR1 SGHRS, CDR2 YFSETQ. J was trimmed by 4 bases and V by 2 bases; bases with no gene match: 2. The CDR3 sequence is 14 residues long. The CDR3: CASSFGGRADTQYF. CDR3 bases: TGCGCCAGCAGCTTCGGCGGGAGGGCAGATACGCAGTATTTT.

This clonotype was seen ten or more times. The chain recombines TRBV12-3 or TRBV12-4 with TRBJ2-3, with D perhaps assigned TRBD1 or TRBD2 (5 bases each). The V end was cut by 3 bases, the J end by 1 base, with 8 bases between. The CDR3 runs to 14 residues. CDR3 sequence: CASSFLGGTDTQYF. Here the CDR3 DNA reads TGTGCCAGCAGTTTTTTGGGGGGCACAGATACGCAGTATTTT.

At least ten counts were recorded for this clonotype. The chain links TRBV28 to TRBJ2-7; unclear D gene. Germline values: CDR1 MDHEN, CDR2 SYDVKM. V lost 7 bases to trimming and J lost 6 bases, with 19 bases between them. The CDR3 consists of 14 residues. The CDR3 sequence: CASTPAGIPLEQYF. Written as DNA, the CDR3 is TGTGCCAGCACCCCTGCCGGCATTCCCCTCGAGCAGTACTTC.

In DNA, the CDR3 is TGTGCCAGCGGTCAGGGGGTTGAGACCCAGTACTTC. Its protein is CASGQGVETQYF. The chain employs TRBV12-3 or TRBV12-4 and TRBJ2-5; 7 positions agree with TRBD1. The CDR3 covers 12 residues. The V and J ends lost 8 bases and 5 bases, in that order; junction bases with no gene match: 5.

This clonotype has a handful of counts. The chain is built from TRBV4-1 and TRBJ2-6; perhaps TRBD1 as D (6 bases). The germline V and J ends were trimmed by 3 bases and 4 bases, with 16 bases remaining between them. This CDR3 contains 17 residues. Germline V gene sequence: CDR1 MGHRA, CDR2 YSYEKL. DNA of the CDR3: TGCGCCAGCAGCCAGGCCTCAGGGGTGGTGGGGGCCAACGTCCTGACTTTC. Translation: CASSQASGVVGANVLTF.

For this clonotype: Germline is not matched at one junction end, which may reflect a read error. This sequence joins TRBV7-7 and TRBJ1-5; tentatively, D is TRBD1 (5 bases). CDR1 is SSHAT, CDR2 FNYEAQ, per germline (reference sequence). CDR3 length: 15 residues. The CDR3 region is CASSLGLGVDQPQHF. The DNA of the CDR3 is TGTGCTAGCAGCTTAGGACTGGGGGTGGATCAGCCCCAGCATTTT.

The chain joins TRBV3-1 to TRBJ2-7; no clear D gene. Trimming removed 0 bases at V and 4 bases at J, with 13 bases between. CDR1 LGHDT and CDR2 YNNKEL come from the germline V gene (reference sequence). This CDR3 is 15 amino acids long. The CDR3 loop reads CASSQDSGKGYEQYF. DNA of the CDR3: TGTGCCAGCAGCCAAGATAGTGGTAAGGGATACGAGCAGTACTTC.

This clonotype was counted between two and nine times. The rearrangement links TRBV5-1 to TRBJ2-5; TRBD2 is a possible D gene (6 bases). The CDR3 sequence is 14 residues long. V gave up 4 bases and J gave up 6 bases, with 16 bases separating them. From germline, CDR1 is SGHRS and CDR2 YFSETQ. CDR3 loop: CASSTPGLSQTQYF. The CDR3 nucleotides read TGCGCCAGCAGCACGCCGGGACTCTCCCAGACCCAGTACTTC.

This clonotype was counted ten times or more. The chain carries TRBV20-1 and TRBJ2-7, with 7 bases that match TRBD2. Germline values: CDR1 DFQATT, CDR2 SNEGSKA (reference sequence). The CDR3 has 16 residues. The trim removed 0 bases at V and 2 bases at J, leaving 10 bases unmatched. The DNA of the CDR3 is TGCAGTGCTAGAGATGGGGAGGGAGGCCCCCCCTACGAGCAGTACTTC. It yields the protein CSARDGEGGPPYEQYF.